The 2 T cell receptor beta chains in this list originate from one sample, sequenced in a study of control samples from healthy donors and cancer patients. The assay was immunoSEQ multiplex PCR, and TCRdb's table has in-frame clones only and misses some. The table shows about 410,000 clones, with approximately 90% occurring only once. Sequences were obtained from PBMCs. Every receptor here comes from a man in his forties with head and neck cancer.

The rearrangement uses TRBV18 and TRBJ2-7; 9 positions match TRBD2. CDR1 and CDR2 from the germline V gene are KGHSH and LQKENI. The V gene end was trimmed by 0 bases and the J gene end by 5 bases; junction bases not matched to a gene: 2. This CDR3 has 14 amino acids. The CDR3 coding sequence is TGTGCCAGCTCACCACCGGGACTAGCTCACGAGCAGTACTTC. Amino acids: CASSPPGLAHEQYF.

This clone appeared once. The genes are TRBV5-6 and TRBJ2-7, with TRBD1 matching over 10 bases. The CDR3 is made up of 18 amino acids. The V segment lost 0 bases and the J segment 3 bases; nucleotides outside the gene matches: 12. Looked up from germline, CDR1 is SGHDT and CDR2 is YYEEEE. CDR3: CASSLGVYGTGAIYEQYF. The CDR3 DNA reads TGTGCCAGCAGCTTGGGTGTTTATGGGACAGGGGCTATCTACGAGCAGTACTTC.